The clone carrying this T cell receptor (beta chain) was observed at least ten times. Its antigen is as yet unknown. This record belongs to a study of naive and memory T cell subsets. Study-wide findings and caveats: Both skin biopsy types reportedly yielded TCRs, tuberculin sites far more.

Ligated cDNA underwent four rounds of PCR with nested alpha and beta constant region primers and SP2. TCRdb redid the calling of the UMI-ligation and nested PCR reads with MiXCR, one entry per CDR3 protein. The data show tens of thousands of distinct CDR3 sequences, with less than 8.5% seen just once and approximately 2.8% held by the top ten. Treatment reported: skin biopsy from PPD injection site in Mantoux-positive individual. An oligonucleotide containing a UMI was ligated to the 3' end of TCR cDNA. Tuberculin skin test biopsies were taken where PPD was injected in Mantoux-positive people. Sequences were derived from skin, sampled from a tuberculin skin test site. The source of this sequence is an adult in good health.

This chain's CDR3 is CSVEGGIKDTQYF. The CDR3 nucleotides read TGCAGCGTTGAGGGGGGGATTAAGGATACGCAGTATTTT. This chain joins TRBV29-1 and TRBJ2-3; the match to TRBD2 covers 7 bases. V shed 3 bases, J shed 6 bases, and the junction held 6 bases outside the gene matches. The CDR3 runs 13 residues. Germline-derived CDR1 and CDR2 are SQVTM and ANQGSEA.